This T cell receptor (beta chain) was recorded in a study of blood T cell repertoires in COVID-19. Study-wide background: Some COVID-19 samples were acute and others convalescent; all came from the United States, Italy and Spain. T cells, B-cell-depleted T cells, or PBMCs supplied cDNA or gDNA.

From germline, CDR1 is SGHTA and CDR2 FQGTGA. CDR3 length: 16 amino acids. The V and J ends lost 1 base and 5 bases, in that order; junction bases with no gene match: 11. In the original analysis: Amplification from reference gene primers served as the basis for estimated nucleated cell counts. Libraries were prepared by immunoSEQ multiplex PCR; TCRdb keeps only in-frame clonotypes and omits some of them. Clonal size and the V and J genes are those of that table, whereas D and trimming came from the DNA. The data show some 160,000 clones, with under 85% seen just once and about an eighth held by the top ten. This clone has just a few counts.

The sequence was obtained from a man between 65 and 85 years old who had recovered from COVID-19. Sequencing was performed on peripheral blood. The chain uses TRBV7-3 and TRBJ2-7, with 7 bases matching TRBD2. The CDR3 coding sequence is TGTGCCAGCAGCTTAATAGGAGGGACTAAATCCGACGAGCAGTACTTC. As protein: CASSLIGGTKSDEQYF.